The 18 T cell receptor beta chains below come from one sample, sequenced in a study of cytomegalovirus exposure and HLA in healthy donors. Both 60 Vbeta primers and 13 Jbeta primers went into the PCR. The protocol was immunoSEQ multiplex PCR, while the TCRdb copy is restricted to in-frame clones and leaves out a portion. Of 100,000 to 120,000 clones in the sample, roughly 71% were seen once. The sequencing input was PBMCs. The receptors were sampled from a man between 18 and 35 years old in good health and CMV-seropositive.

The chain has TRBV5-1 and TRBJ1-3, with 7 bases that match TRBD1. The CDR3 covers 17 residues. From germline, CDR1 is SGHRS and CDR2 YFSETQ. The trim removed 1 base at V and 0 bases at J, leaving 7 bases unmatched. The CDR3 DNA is TGCGCCAGCAGCTTGTTCACAGGGGACTTCTCTGGAAACACCATATATTTT. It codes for CASSLFTGDFSGNTIYF.

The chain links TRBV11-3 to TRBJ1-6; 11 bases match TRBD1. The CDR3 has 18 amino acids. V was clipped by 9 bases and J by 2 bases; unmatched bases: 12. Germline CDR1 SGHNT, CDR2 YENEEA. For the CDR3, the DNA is TGTGCCAGACCGACCGGACAGGGGGCGCCAACCTATAATTCACCCCTCCACTTT. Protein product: CARPTGQGAPTYNSPLHF. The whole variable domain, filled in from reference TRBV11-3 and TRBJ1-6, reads EAGVVQSPRYKIIEKKQPVAFWCNPISGHNTLYWYLQNLGQGPELLIRYENEEAVDDSQLPKDRFSAERLKGVDSTLKIQPAELGDSAVYLCARPTGQGAPTYNSPLHFGNGTRLTVT.

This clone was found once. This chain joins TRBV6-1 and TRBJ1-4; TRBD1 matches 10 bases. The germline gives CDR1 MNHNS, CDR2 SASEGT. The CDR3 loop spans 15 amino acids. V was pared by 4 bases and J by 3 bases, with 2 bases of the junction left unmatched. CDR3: CASSGQGAPNEKLFF. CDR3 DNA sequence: TGTGCCAGCAGTGGACAGGGGGCCCCTAATGAAAAACTGTTTTTT.

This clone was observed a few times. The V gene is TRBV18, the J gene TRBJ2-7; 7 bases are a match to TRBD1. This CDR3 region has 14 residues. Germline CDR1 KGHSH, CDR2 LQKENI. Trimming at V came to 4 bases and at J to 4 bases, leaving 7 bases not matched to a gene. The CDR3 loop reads CASSQGAIWYEQYF. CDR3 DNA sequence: TGTGCCAGCTCACAGGGGGCAATTTGGTACGAGCAGTACTTC.

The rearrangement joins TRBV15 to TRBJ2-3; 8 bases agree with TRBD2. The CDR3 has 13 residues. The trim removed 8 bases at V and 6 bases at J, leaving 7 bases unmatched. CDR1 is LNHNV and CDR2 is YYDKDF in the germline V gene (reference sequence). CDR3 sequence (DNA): TGTGCCACCCGTATAGCGGGGCGGGATACGCAGTATTTT. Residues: CATRIAGRDTQYF.

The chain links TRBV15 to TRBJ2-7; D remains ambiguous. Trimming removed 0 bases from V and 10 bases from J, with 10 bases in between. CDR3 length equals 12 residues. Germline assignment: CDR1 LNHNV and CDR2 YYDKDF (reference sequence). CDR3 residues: CATSRDRVGQYF. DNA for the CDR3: TGTGCCACCAGCAGAGATCGGGTAGGACAGTACTTC. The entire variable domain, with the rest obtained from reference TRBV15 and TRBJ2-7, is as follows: DAMVIQNPRYQVTQFGKPVTLSCSQTLNHNVMYWYQQKSSQAPKLLFHYYDKDFNNEADTPDNFQSRRPNTSFCFLDIRSPGLGDTAMYLCATSRDRVGQYFGPGTRLTVT.

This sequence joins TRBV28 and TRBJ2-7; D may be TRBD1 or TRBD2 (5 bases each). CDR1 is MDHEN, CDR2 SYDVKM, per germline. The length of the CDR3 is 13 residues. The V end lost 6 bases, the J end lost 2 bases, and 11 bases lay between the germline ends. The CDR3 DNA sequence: TGTGCCAGCAGCTTAGTGGGGGCCTACGAGCAGTACGTC. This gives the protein CASSLVGAYEQYV.

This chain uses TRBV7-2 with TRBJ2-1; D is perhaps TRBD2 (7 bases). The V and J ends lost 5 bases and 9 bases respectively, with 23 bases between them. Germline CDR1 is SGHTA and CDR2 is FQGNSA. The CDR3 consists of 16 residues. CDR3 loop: CASSIEGGGPAREQFF. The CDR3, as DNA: TGTGCCAGCAGCATAGAGGGCGGGGGCCCCGCCCGTGAGCAGTTCTTC.

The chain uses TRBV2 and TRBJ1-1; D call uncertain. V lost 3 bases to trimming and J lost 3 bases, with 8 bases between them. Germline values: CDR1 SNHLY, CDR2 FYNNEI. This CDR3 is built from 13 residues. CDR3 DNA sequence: TGTGCCAGCAGTGAGGGCACTTACACTGAAGCTTTCTTT. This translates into CASSEGTYTEAFF.

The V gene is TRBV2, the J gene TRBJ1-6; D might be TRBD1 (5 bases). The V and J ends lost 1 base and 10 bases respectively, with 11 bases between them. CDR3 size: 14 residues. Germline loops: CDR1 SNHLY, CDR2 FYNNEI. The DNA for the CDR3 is TGTGCCAGCAGTGAAGATCGGGGGGGGTCACCCCTCCACTTT. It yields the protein CASSEDRGGSPLHF.

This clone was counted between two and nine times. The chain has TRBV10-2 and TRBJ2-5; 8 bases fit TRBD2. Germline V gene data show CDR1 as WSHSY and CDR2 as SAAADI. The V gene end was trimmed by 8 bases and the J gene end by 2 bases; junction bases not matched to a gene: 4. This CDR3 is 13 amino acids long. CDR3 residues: CASSRLAQETQYF. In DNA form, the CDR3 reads TGCGCCAGCTCTAGACTAGCGCAAGAGACCCAGTACTTC.

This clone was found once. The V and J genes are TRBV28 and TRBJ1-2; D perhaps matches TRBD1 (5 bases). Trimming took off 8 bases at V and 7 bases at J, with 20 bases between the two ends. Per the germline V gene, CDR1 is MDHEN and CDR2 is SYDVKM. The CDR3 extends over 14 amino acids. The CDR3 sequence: CASLSAGADGGYTF. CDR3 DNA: TGTGCCAGCCTATCGGCTGGGGCGGATGGTGGCTACACCTTC.

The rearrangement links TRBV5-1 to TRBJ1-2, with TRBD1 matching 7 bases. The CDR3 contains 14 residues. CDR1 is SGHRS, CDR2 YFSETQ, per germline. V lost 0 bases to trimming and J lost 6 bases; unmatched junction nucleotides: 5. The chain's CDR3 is CASSLDRGTDGYTF. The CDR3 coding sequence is TGCGCCAGCAGCTTGGACAGGGGCACGGATGGCTACACCTTC. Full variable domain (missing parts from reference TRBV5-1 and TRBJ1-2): KAGVTQTPRYLIKTRGQQVTLSCSPISGHRSVSWYQQTPGQGLQFLFEYFSETQRNKGNFPGRFSGRQFSNSRSEMNVSTLELGDSALYLCASSLDRGTDGYTFGSGTRLTVV.

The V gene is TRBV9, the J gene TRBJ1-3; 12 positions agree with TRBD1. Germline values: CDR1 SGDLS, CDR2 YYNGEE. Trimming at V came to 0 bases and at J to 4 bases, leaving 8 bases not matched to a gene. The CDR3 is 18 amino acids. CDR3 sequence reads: CASSVESGQGASGNTIYF. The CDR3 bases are TGTGCCAGCAGCGTAGAGTCGGGACAGGGGGCGTCCGGAAACACCATATATTTT.

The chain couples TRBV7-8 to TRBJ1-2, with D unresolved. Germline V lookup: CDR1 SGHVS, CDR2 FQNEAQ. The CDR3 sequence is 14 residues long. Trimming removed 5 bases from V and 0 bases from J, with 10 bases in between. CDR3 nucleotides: TGTGCCAGCAGCGCCACGGAGGCTAACTATGGCTACACCTTC. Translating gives CASSATEANYGYTF.

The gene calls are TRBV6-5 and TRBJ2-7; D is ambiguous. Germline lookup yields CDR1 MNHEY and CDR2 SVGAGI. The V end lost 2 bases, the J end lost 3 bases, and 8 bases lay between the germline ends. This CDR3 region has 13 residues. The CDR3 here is CASSYAPGYEQYF. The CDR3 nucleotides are TGTGCCAGCAGTTACGCGCCCGGCTACGAGCAGTACTTC.

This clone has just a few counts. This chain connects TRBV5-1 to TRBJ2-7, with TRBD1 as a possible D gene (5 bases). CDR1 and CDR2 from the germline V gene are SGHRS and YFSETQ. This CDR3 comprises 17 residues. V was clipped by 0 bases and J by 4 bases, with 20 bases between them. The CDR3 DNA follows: TGCGCCAGCAGCTTGGCCTCCGTGTCAGGGTCTTTGTACGAGCAGTACTTC. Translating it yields CASSLASVSGSLYEQYF.

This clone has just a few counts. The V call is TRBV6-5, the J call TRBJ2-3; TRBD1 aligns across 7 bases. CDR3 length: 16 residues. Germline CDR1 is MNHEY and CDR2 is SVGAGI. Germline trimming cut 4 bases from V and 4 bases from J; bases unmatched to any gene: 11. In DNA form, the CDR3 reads TGTGCCAGCAGTTCCCGGTCTACAGGGGTATCAGATACGCAGTATTTT. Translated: CASSSRSTGVSDTQYF.